The TCR beta chain described here comes from a study of T-cell memory formation after mild COVID-19. MiXCR was run by TCRdb on the 5' RACE reads, yielding one entry per CDR3 protein. The table lists some 330,000 distinct CDR3 sequences, more than 20% of them singletons. About this clonotype itself: Its specificity is unknown.

Points from the study as a whole: Still unconfirmed is whether the second-wave clones peaking on day 37 recognized SARS-CoV-2.

Material: PBMCs or a T cell subset sorted from them (not recorded which). This clonotype was obtained from an adult woman who had mild COVID-19 (a few samples of this study predate the infection). Cell type and time point are not known.

The CDR3 region is CASSLRAAGNEQFF. The CDR3 bases are TGTGCCAGCAGCCTAAGGGCGGCGGGGAATGAGCAGTTCTTC. The chain employs TRBV7-8 and TRBJ2-1; tentatively, D is TRBD2 (6 bases). This CDR3 is built from 14 residues. Germline CDR1 is SGHVS and CDR2 is FQNEAQ. V was trimmed by 5 bases and J by 7 bases, leaving 15 bases between them.